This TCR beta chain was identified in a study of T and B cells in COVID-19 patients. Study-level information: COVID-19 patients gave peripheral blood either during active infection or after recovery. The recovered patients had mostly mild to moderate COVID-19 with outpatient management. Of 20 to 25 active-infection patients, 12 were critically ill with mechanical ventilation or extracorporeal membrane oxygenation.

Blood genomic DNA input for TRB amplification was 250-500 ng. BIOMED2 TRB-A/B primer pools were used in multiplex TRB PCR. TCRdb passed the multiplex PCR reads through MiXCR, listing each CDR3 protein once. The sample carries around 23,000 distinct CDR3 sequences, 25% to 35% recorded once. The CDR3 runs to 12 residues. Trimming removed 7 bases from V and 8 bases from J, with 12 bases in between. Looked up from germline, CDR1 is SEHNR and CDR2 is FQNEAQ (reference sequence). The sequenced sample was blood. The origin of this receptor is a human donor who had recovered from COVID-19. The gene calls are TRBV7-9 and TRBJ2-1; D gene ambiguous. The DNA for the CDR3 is TGTGCCAGCACCCTGTTGGTGGATGAGCAGTTCTTC. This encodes CASTLLVDEQFF.